This TCR beta chain was recovered during a study of blood T cell repertoires in COVID-19 (dated by TCRdb to the early 2020s). About the investigation overall: Samples from collaborators originated in the United States, Italy and Spain and spanned both the acute and convalescent phases of COVID-19. The prospective study material was composed of cDNA or gDNA derived from T cells, B-cell-depleted T cells, or PBMCs. The dataset comprised deeply sampled blood TCRbeta repertoires from subjects exposed to, actively infected with, or recovered from COVID-19. The repertoires were released in a freely available public database meant as a resource for research on the immune response to SARS-CoV-2. Samples were obtained from the ongoing ImmuneRACE study (first 160 participants) and from about 1,300 subjects provided by 6 global collaborators. Sample metadata almost always included a de-identified subject ID, COVID-19 status, age in years and sex. Where HLA class I and class II types were available, the types were taken from metadata supplied by the sample provider, not from assay-based typing.

For CDR1 and CDR2, the germline V gene lists KGHSH and LQKENI. Including the terminal cysteine and phenylalanine, the CDR3 comprises 13 residues. Left in the record is the CDR3 DNA by itself, 39 bases read in frame from the first base. The junction carries 6 bases between V and J, which are trimmed by 3 bases and 1 base respectively. Remarks on this clone: Its antigen target is currently unknown. The input lacks base qualities; no much larger clone sits a single base away.

TCRbeta CDR3 regions were amplified from genomic DNA by means of the immunoSEQ Assay, a bias-controlled multiplex PCR. The authors' pipeline ran thus. Nucleated cell counts per sample were estimated from amplification of reference gene primers within the assay. To quantify the absolute abundance of each unique TCRbeta CDR3 rearrangement, sequence reads were collapsed and filtered. For each sample, productive Simpson clonality was calculated as the square root of Simpson's diversity index over productive rearrangements. As stored in TCRdb, this immuneACCESS dataset retains in-frame rearrangements with V and J assigned. A fraction of the clones does not appear; measured against another copy, unresolved V genes explain less than half of the discrepancy, and the remainder lacks a known reason. That table is the source of V, J and clone size, and D and trimming were worked out from the DNA. This sample gives some 61,000 clones in total; 86% of them show up just once. In total, the top ten clones hold approximately 8.4% of the sample.

The investigation overall reported the following: Clinical and demographic metadata were provided uncurated, with the amount varying by source and participant.

The collaborating institutions used their own protocols to collect whole blood in K2EDTA tubes. For TCRbeta analysis, collaborators shipped samples in one of three forms: frozen whole blood, isolated PBMCs, or DNA extracted from either of those sample types. The sequence was collected from a man younger than 40 with acute or convalescent COVID-19. The sequenced sample was peripheral blood. The chain is made from TRBV18 and TRBJ2-5; the D gene cannot be named for sure. The bases read TGTGCCAGCTCACCCCGTCTCCAAGAGACCCAGTACTTC. It translates to CASSPRLQETQYF.